Listed below are T cell receptor beta chains from one sample, sequenced in a study of T cell repertoires in cytomegalovirus infection. These receptors are not linked to any known antigen. TCRdb re-analysed the reads in MiXCR, keeping a single row per CDR3 protein. The repertoire holds roughly 990,000 distinct CDR3 sequences, with approximately 30% as singletons. The sequencing used cultured CD8+ T cells from PBMCs, collected from culture after CMV antigen stimulation. The origin of the receptors is a human donor in good health (CMV status not recorded). Some clones in this sample may be carry-over from other donors' samples. Both conserved end residues are part of each CDR3. Fields, in order: V gene, CDR3 protein.

V: TRBV4-2
CDR3: CASSQDGPLTRGYSPLHF

V: TRBV14
CDR3: CASSQEYSYLSTDTQYF

V: TRBV19
CDR3: CASSAGLTNTGELFF

V: TRBV7-8
CDR3: CASSSRRGLTGELFF

V: TRBV19
CDR3: CATLAPPLYGYTF

V: TRBV3-1
CDR3: CASSQEGGASLASSYNEQFF

V: TRBV6-2/TRBV6-3
CDR3: CASSYRARLNYGYTF

V: TRBV7-9
CDR3: CASSFPTSGANVLTF

V: TRBV6-1
CDR3: CASSGFIGTGVETQYF

V: TRBV10-3
CDR3: CAISDAGAEAFF

V: TRBV7-9
CDR3: CASSSVIAGTGGYGYTF

V: TRBV6-6
CDR3: CASSYGGRNNEQFF

V: TRBV4-1
CDR3: CASSQDDRSYYGYTF

V: TRBV9
CDR3: CASSVTSHSSYEQYF

V: TRBV3-1
CDR3: CASSQDLAEDNEQFF

V: TRBV7-6
CDR3: CASSLKVTFSSYEQYF

V: TRBV27
CDR3: CASTGAGGFDEDTQYF

V: TRBV7-9
CDR3: CASSHVGYTGELFF

V: TRBV6-6
CDR3: CAASIGVGDTQYF

V: TRBV5-5
CDR3: CASSWTGFGTEAFF

V: TRBV10-3
CDR3: CAISESFGQFPLDSYGYTF

V: TRBV7-6
CDR3: CANSLRTSEGADTQYF

V: TRBV20-1
CDR3: CSARVSGGNSPLHF

V: TRBV19
CDR3: CATSPYSNQPQHF

V: TRBV6-1
CDR3: CASLDGISNQPQHF

V: TRBV6-6
CDR3: CASSYALGSNQPQHF

V: TRBV27
CDR3: CASKRTSGGVTDTQYF

V: TRBV7-9
CDR3: CASSPAGADTQYF

V: TRBV15
CDR3: CATSPQRAANVYGYTF

V: TRBV7-9
CDR3: CASSPDPDRSPYEQYF

V: TRBV7-2
CDR3: CASSLPGPRSLNTEAFF

V: TRBV6-6
CDR3: CASIQGVLRIQGADYGYTF

V: TRBV6-2/TRBV6-3
CDR3: CASSSETYYNEQFF